This T cell receptor (beta chain) was profiled in a study of control samples from healthy donors and cancer patients. Produced via immunoSEQ multiplex PCR; TCRdb's table is partial and in-frame only. This sample has about 120,000 clones, with 87% found just once. V shed 5 bases and J 3 bases; nucleotides not matched to a gene: 4. Germline V gene data show CDR1 as SGHTA and CDR2 as FQGTGA. The CDR3 covers 14 residues. The table lists this clone with a few counts. The sequenced sample consisted of blood. This TCR was recovered from a man aged 35-49 years in good health. The chain carries TRBV7-3 and TRBJ2-1; 7 nucleotides align to TRBD2. The DNA of the CDR3 is TGTGCCAGCAGCAAGCGGGACGGCTACAATGAGCAGTTCTTC. Translated: CASSKRDGYNEQFF.